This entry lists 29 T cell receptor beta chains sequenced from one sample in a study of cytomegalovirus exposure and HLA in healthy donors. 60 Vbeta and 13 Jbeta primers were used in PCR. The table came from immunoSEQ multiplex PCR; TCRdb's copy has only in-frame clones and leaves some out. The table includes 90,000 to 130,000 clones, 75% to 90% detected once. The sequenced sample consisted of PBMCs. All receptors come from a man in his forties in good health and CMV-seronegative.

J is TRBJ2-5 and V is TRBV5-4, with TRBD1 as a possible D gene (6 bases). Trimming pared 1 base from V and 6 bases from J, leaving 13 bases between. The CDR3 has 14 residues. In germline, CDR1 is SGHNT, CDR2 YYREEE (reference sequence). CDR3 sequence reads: CASSLPQQGQTQYF. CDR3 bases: TGTGCCAGCAGCTTGCCCCAACAGGGCCAGACCCAGTACTTC.

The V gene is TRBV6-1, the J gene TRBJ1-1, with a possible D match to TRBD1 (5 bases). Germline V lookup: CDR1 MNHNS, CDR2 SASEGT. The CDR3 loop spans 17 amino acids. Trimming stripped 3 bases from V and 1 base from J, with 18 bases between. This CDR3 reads CASSDPGAKGKNTEAFF. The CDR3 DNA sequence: TGTGCCAGCAGTGACCCTGGGGCCAAGGGTAAGAACACTGAAGCTTTCTTT.

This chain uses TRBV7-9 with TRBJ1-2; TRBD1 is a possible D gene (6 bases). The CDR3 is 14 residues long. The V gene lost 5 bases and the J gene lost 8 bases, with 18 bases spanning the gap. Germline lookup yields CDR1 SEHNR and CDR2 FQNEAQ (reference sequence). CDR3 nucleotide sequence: TGTGCCAGCAGCCAGACAAATACAGGGAGCGGCTACACCTTC. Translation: CASSQTNTGSGYTF.

The CDR3 is CASSITSQKATDTQYF. The CDR3 DNA is TGTGCCAGTAGTATTACTTCCCAAAAAGCAACAGATACGCAGTATTTT. V is TRBV19 and J is TRBJ2-3; D gene ambiguous. This CDR3 region has 16 residues. The germline CDR1 and CDR2 sequences are LNHDA and SQIVND (reference sequence). V was trimmed by 3 bases and J by 3 bases, leaving 16 bases between them.

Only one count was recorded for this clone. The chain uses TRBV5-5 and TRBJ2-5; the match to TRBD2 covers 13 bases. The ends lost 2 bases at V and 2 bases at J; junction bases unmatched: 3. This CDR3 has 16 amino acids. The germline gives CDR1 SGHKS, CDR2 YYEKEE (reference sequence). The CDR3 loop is CASSFGTSGVQETQYF. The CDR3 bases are TGTGCCAGCAGCTTTGGGACTAGCGGGGTGCAAGAGACCCAGTACTTC.

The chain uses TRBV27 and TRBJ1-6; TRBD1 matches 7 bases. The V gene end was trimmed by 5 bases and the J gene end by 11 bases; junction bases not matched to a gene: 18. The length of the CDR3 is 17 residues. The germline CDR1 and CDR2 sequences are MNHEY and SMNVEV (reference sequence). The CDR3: CASSTHHRGAASTPLHF. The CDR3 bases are TGTGCCAGCAGTACGCATCACAGGGGAGCGGCGTCGACACCCCTCCACTTT.

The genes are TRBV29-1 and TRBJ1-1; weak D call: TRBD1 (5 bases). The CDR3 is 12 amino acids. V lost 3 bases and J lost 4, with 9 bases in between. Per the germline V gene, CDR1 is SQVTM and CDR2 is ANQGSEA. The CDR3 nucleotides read TGCAGCGTTGACCCGGGGGTCACTGAAGCTTTCTTT. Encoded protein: CSVDPGVTEAFF.

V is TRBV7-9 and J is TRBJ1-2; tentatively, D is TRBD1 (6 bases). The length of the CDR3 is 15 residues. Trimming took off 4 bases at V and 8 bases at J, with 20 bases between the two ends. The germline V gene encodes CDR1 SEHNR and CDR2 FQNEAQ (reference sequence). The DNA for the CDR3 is TGTGCCAGCAGCTCCCAACGCAGGGACAAACGGGGCTACACCTTC. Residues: CASSSQRRDKRGYTF.

The CDR3 loop is CASGLVTPGSGQPQHF. As DNA, the CDR3 is TGTGCTAGTGGTTTGGTAACTCCGGGCAGCGGACAGCCCCAGCATTTT. The gene calls are TRBV12-5 and TRBJ1-5; D call uncertain. The CDR3 covers 16 residues. Germline CDR1 reads LGHNT; CDR2 reads FRNRAP. V lost 0 bases to trimming and J lost 7 bases, with 16 bases between them. The variable domain in full, completed from reference TRBV12-5 and TRBJ1-5, reads DARVTQTPRHKVTEMGQEVTMRCQPILGHNTVFWYRQTMMQGLELLAYFRNRAPLDDSGMPKDRFSAEMPDATLATLKIQPSEPRDSAVYFCASGLVTPGSGQPQHFGDGTRLSIL.

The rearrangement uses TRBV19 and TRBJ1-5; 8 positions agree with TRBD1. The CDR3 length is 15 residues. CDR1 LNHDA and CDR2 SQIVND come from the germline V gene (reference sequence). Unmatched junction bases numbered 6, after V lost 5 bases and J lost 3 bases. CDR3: CASSVRQGPNQPQHF. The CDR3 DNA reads TGTGCCAGTAGTGTCCGACAGGGGCCCAATCAGCCCCAGCATTTT.

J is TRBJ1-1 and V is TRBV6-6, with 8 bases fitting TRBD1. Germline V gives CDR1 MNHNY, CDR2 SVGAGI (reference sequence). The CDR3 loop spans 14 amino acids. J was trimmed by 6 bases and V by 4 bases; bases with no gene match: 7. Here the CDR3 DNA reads TGTGCCAGCAGTTCCGGACAGGGTGGGGCTGAAGCTTTCTTT. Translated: CASSSGQGGAEAFF.

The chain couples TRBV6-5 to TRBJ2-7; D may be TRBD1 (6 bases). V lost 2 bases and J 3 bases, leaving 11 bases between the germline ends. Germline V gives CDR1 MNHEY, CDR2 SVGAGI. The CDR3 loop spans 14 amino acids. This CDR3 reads CASSYRDTLYEQYF. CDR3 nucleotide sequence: TGTGCCAGCAGTTACCGGGACACTCTCTACGAGCAGTACTTC.

The CDR3 nucleotides are TGTGCCAGCAGCTTAGAGGGGAACAATCAGCCCCAGCATTTT. It specifies CASSLEGNNQPQHF. This chain connects TRBV7-9 to TRBJ1-5; TRBD1 is a possible D gene (5 bases). This CDR3 spans 14 amino acids. Trimming cost V 1 base and J 3 bases, with 7 bases left between them. Germline CDR1 reads SEHNR; CDR2 reads FQNEAQ (reference sequence).

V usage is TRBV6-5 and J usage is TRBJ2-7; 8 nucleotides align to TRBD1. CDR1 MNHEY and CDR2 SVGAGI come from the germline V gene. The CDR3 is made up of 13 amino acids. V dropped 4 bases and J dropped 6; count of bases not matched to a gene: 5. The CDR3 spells CASSSGQGGEQYF. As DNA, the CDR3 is TGTGCCAGCAGTTCTGGACAGGGCGGCGAGCAGTACTTC.

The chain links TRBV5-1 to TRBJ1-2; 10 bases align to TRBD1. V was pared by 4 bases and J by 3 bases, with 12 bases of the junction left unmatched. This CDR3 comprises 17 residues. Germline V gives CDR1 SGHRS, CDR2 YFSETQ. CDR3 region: CASSPGTGVTGDYGYTF. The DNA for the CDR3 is TGCGCCAGCAGCCCCGGGACAGGGGTCACTGGGGACTATGGCTACACCTTC.

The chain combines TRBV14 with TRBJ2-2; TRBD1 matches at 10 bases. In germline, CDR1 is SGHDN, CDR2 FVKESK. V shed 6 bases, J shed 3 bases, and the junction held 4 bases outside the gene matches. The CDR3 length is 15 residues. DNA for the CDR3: TGTGCCAGCAGAATGACAGGGGGCCACACCGGGGAGCTGTTTTTT. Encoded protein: CASRMTGGHTGELFF.

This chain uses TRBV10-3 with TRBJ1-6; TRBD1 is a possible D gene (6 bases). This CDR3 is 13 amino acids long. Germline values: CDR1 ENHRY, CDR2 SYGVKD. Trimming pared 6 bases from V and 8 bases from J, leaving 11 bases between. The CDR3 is CAISGGGDSPLHF. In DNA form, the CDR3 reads TGTGCCATCAGCGGAGGGGGGGATTCACCCCTCCACTTT.

CDR3 amino acids: CASSLSFGSTEAFF. The CDR3 DNA reads TGCGCCAGCAGCTTGTCCTTCGGGAGCACTGAAGCTTTCTTT. This rearrangement joins TRBV5-1 to TRBJ1-1; D remains unclear. V was trimmed by 1 base and J by 4 bases, leaving 11 bases between them. Germline V gives CDR1 SGHRS, CDR2 YFSETQ. The length of the CDR3 is 14 residues.

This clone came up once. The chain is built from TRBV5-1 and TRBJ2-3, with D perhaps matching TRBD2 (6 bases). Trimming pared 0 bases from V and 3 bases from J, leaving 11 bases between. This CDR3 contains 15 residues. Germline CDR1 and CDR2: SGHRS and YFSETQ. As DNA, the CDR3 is TGCGCCAGCAGCTTGGTCAGGGCGGGGACAGATACGCAGTATTTT. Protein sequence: CASSLVRAGTDTQYF.

CDR3 DNA: TGCAGCGTTGAAGGGACAGCCTACGAGCAGTACTTC. Translating it yields CSVEGTAYEQYF. The genes are TRBV29-1 and TRBJ2-7; maybe TRBD1 (6 bases). Germline CDR1 SQVTM, CDR2 ANQGSEA. V was clipped by 1 base and J by 2 bases, with 6 bases between them. This CDR3 is built from 12 residues.

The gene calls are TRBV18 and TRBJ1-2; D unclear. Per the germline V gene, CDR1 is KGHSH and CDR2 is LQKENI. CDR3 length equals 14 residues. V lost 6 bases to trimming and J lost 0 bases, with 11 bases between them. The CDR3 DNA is TGTGCCAGCTCTCGGGGTCAGCCTAACTATGGCTACACCTTC. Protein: CASSRGQPNYGYTF. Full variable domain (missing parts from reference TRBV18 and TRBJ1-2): NAGVMQNPRHLVRRRGQEARLRCSPMKGHSHVYWYRQLPEEGLKFMVYLQKENIIDESGMPKERFSAEFPKEGPSILRIQQVVRGDSAAYFCASSRGQPNYGYTFGSGTRLTVV.

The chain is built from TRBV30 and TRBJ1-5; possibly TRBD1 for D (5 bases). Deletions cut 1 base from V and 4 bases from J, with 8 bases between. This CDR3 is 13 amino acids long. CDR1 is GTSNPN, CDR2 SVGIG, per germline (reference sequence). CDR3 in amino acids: CAWSGQINQPQHF. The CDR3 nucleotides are TGTGCCTGGAGTGGACAGATTAATCAGCCCCAGCATTTT.

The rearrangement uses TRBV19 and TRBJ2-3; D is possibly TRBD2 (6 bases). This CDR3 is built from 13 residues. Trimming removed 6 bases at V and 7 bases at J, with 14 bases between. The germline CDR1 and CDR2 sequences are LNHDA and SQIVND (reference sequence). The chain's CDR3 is CASSDRRENTQYF. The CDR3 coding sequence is TGTGCCAGTAGCGATAGGAGGGAGAATACGCAGTATTTT. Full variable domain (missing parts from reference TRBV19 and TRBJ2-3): DGGITQSPKYLFRKEGQNVTLSCEQNLNHDAMYWYRQDPGQGLRLIYYSQIVNDFQKGDIAEGYSVSREKKESFPLTVTSAQKNPTAFYLCASSDRRENTQYFGPGTRLTVL.

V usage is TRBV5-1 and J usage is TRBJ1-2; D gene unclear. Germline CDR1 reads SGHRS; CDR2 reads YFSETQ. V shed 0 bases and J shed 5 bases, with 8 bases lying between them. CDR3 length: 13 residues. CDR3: CASSLDPGYGYTF. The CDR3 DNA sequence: TGCGCCAGCAGCTTGGACCCGGGGTATGGCTACACCTTC.

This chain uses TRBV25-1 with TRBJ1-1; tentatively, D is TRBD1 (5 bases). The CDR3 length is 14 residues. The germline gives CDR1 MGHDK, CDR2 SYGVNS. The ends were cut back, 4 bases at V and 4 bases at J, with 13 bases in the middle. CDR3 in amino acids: CASSGPGGRTEAFF. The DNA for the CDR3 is TGTGCCAGCAGTGGCCCCGGGGGACGCACTGAAGCTTTCTTT.

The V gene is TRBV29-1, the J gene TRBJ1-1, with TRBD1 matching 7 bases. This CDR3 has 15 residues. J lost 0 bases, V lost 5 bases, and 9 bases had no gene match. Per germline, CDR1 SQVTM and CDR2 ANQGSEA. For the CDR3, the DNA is TGCAGCGTTCTCCCCGGCGGACAGGTGAACACTGAAGCTTTCTTT. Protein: CSVLPGGQVNTEAFF.

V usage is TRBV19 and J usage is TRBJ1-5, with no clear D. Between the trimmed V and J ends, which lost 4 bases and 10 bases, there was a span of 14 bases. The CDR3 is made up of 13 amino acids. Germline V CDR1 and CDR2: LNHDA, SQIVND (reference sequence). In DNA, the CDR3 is TGTGCCAGTAGTACGCCGAGTTTATTACCCCAGCATTTT. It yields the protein CASSTPSLLPQHF. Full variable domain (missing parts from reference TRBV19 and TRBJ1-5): DGGITQSPKYLFRKEGQNVTLSCEQNLNHDAMYWYRQDPGQGLRLIYYSQIVNDFQKGDIAEGYSVSREKKESFPLTVTSAQKNPTAFYLCASSTPSLLPQHFGDGTRLSIL.

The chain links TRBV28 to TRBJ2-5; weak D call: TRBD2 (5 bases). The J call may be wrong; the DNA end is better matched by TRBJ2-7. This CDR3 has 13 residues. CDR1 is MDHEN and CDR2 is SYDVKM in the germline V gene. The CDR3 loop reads CASKTPGVYEQYF. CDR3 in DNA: TGTGCCAGCAAAACCCCCGGGGTCTACGAGCAGTACTTC.

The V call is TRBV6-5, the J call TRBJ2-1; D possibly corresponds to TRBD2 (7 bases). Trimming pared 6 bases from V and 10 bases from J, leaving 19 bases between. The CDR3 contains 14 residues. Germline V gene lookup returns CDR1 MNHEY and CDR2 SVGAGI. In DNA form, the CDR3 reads TGTGCCAGCAGACGGGGGGCAGCCGTAGGAGAGCAGTTCTTC. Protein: CASRRGAAVGEQFF.